The TCR beta chain under discussion was sequenced for a study of T cell repertoires in cytomegalovirus infection. Study background: From public TCR beta signatures came an indication of both CMV infection and matching HLA type. Overall study findings and caveats: Cumulated frequencies of public TCR beta families served to identify carriers of CMV plus the relevant HLA. HLA-C-restricted TCR beta clonotypes specific for CMV led the ex vivo response.

CDR3 length equals 14 residues. The germline V and J ends were trimmed by 5 bases and 6 bases, with 11 bases remaining between them. CDR1 is SGHDN and CDR2 is FVKESK in the germline V gene. TCRdb redid the calling of the reads with MiXCR, one entry per CDR3 protein. The data contain more than 500,000 distinct CDR3 sequences, more than 15% of them singletons. This clonotype was seen a handful of times. Its antigen is unknown. Specimen: CD8+ T cells from PBMCs. The clonotype comes from a human donor in good health (CMV status not recorded). Some clones in this sample may be carry-over from other donors' samples. V usage is TRBV14 and J usage is TRBJ1-6; D not resolved. CDR3 in DNA: TGTGCCAGCAGCTCCCGGAGGCCTAATTCACCCCTCCACTTT. It is translated as CASSSRRPNSPLHF. The complete variable domain, with remaining parts taken from reference TRBV14 and TRBJ1-6, reads EAGVTQFPSHSVIEKGQTVTLRCDPISGHDNLYWYRRVMGKEIKFLLHFVKESKQDESGMPNNRFLAERTGGTYSTLKVQPAELEDSGVYFCASSSRRPNSPLHFGNGTRLTVT.